Listed below are T cell receptor beta chains from one sample, sequenced in a study of technical replicates of blood from several donors. TCRdb's table, derived via immunoSEQ multiplex PCR, lists solely in-frame clones and lacks some. In the table there are tens of thousands of clones, roughly four fifths of which are singletons. The sequenced sample was PBMCs. Source of these receptors: a human donor in good health. Some clones in this sample may be carry-over from other donors' samples. The CDR3 runs from the conserved cysteine through the conserved F or W. Each record gives: clone size, D gene, J gene, V gene, CDR3 DNA, CDR3 protein. D genes are given only for firm matches. For some rows the clone size is stated as once, few or many, or as a class when expanded; others skip it.

>few|TRBD2|TRBJ2-4|TRBV7-9
TGTGCCAGCAGCTACCCGCCCCGACTAGCGGGATCCTCAAACATTCAGTACTTC
CASSYPPRLAGSSNIQYF
>once|.|TRBJ1-2|TRBV4-1
TGCGCCAGCAGCTCCCAGAACCGGGGTAACTATGGCTACACCTTC
CASSSQNRGNYGYTF
>once|TRBD1|TRBJ2-2|TRBV11-3
TGTGCCAGCAGCGCAGGGGGTACCGGGGAGCTGTTTTTT
CASSAGGTGELFF
>few|.|TRBJ2-7|TRBV30
TGTGCCTGGCGGGTGTCGTCCGCCCACGAGCAGTACTTC
CAWRVSSAHEQYF
>.|.|TRBJ2-2|TRBV7-9
TGTGCCAGCAGCCTCGGACACGACACCGGGGAGCTGTTTTTT
CASSLGHDTGELFF
>few|.|TRBJ1-1|TRBV15
TGTGCCACCAGCAGTTGGCCGAACACTGAAGCTTTCTTT
CATSSWPNTEAFF
>.|.|TRBJ1-5|TRBV4-1
TGCGCCAGCAGCCATCCGCCACTAAATAGCAATCAGCCCCAGCATTTT
CASSHPPLNSNQPQHF
>.|.|TRBJ2-7|TRBV6-5
TGTGCCAGCAGTTACCAGACTGCATCCTACGAGCAGTACTTC
CASSYQTASYEQYF
>.|TRBD2|TRBJ2-3|TRBV6-6
TGTGCCAGCAACGTTCGGGGGGTTGGAGATACGCAGTATTTT
CASNVRGVGDTQYF
>.|.|TRBJ2-1|TRBV29-1
TGCAGCGGGGGCCACAATGAGCAGTTCTTC
CSGGHNEQFF
>.|.|TRBJ2-1|TRBV29-1
TGCAGCGATCTCACAGTGTGGAATGAGCAGTTCTTC
CSDLTVWNEQFF
>.|TRBD1|TRBJ2-1|TRBV5-1
TGCGCCAGCAGCCCTCCGGGGACAGGATACTACAATGAGCAGTTCTTC
CASSPPGTGYYNEQFF
>few|TRBD1|TRBJ1-3|TRBV11-2
TGTGCCAGCAGCCTTCGACAGGGTTTGGGGAACACCATATATTTT
CASSLRQGLGNTIYF
>.|.|TRBJ2-1|TRBV30
TGTGCCTCTCTAGCTTTAACGGGTAATGAGCAGTTCTTC
CASLALTGNEQFF
>.|.|TRBJ2-2|TRBV27
TGTGCCAGCAGTTTAGGGACATCGAACACCGGGGAGCTGTTTTTT
CASSLGTSNTGELFF
>.|TRBD2|TRBJ2-1|TRBV27
TGTGCCAGCAGTGTTATAACTAGCGGGGCACATGAGCAGTTCTTC
CASSVITSGAHEQFF
>.|TRBD1|TRBJ2-2|TRBV29-1
TGCAGCGTCCCGGACAGGTACACCGGGGAGCTGTTTTTT
CSVPDRYTGELFF
>few|TRBD1|TRBJ2-3|TRBV2
TGTGCCAGCAGTGACGACAGGGCTGCCCCAGATACGCAGTATTTT
CASSDDRAAPDTQYF
>.|.|TRBJ1-2|TRBV6-5
TGTGCCAGCAGCCCCCAGAACTATGGCTACACCTTC
CASSPQNYGYTF
>.|.|TRBJ1-6|TRBV19
TGTGCCAGTAGTACAGAACGGGAGACTTCACCCCTCCACTTT
CASSTERETSPLHF
>.|.|TRBJ1-4|TRBV30
TGTGCCTGGAGTGGAGGGGGACGGGAAAAACTGTTTTTT
CAWSGGGREKLFF
>.|TRBD2|TRBJ2-1|TRBV6-4
TGTGCCAGCAGTGCGATGGGAGCGGGGGGGCGCCCGCAGTTCTTC
CASSAMGAGGRPQFF
>.|.|TRBJ1-6|TRBV30
TGTGCCTGGAGTGTAATCCTCTTTAATTCACCCCTCCACTTT
CAWSVILFNSPLHF
>few|TRBD1|TRBJ1-3|TRBV11-2
TGTGCCAGCAGCTTAGACGGGAGGGGGCACCTCTCTGGAAACACCATATATTTT
CASSLDGRGHLSGNTIYF
>.|.|TRBJ2-7|TRBV29-1
TGCAGCGGAGGACAAGCCTACGAGCAGTACTTC
CSGGQAYEQYF
>.|.|TRBJ2-5|TRBV21-1
TGTGCCAGCAGCAAAACTCGAGCGGGGGGACCGGGGGAGACCCAGTACTTC
CASSKTRAGGPGETQYF
>.|TRBD2|TRBJ2-3|TRBV4-2
TGTGCCAGCAGCCAAGATGTTAGCGGGGGGTTTCCAGATACGCAGTATTTT
CASSQDVSGGFPDTQYF
>few|.|TRBJ1-1|TRBV30
TGTGCCTGGATACAGAATCAAGCTTTCTTT
CAWIQNQAFF
>few|.|TRBJ1-2|TRBV6-5
TGTGCCAGCAGCCAACAGGGTCCGAGATATGGCTACACCTTC
CASSQQGPRYGYTF
>few|TRBD2|TRBJ2-1|TRBV5-1
TGCGCCAGCAGCGAGGGGACTAGTCGTTACAATGAGCAGTTCTTC
CASSEGTSRYNEQFF
>.|TRBD2|TRBJ2-1|TRBV6-5
TGTGCCAGCAGTTCCCCCCTAGCGGACTCCTACAATGAGCAGTTCTTC
CASSSPLADSYNEQFF
>.|TRBD1|TRBJ1-2|TRBV18
TGTGCCAGCTCACAACAGGGGGACAGTACCCTATATGGCTACACCTTC
CASSQQGDSTLYGYTF
>.|TRBD1|TRBJ2-4|TRBV6-6
TGTGCCAGCAGTCGAAAAGGACAGGGAAAAAACATTCAGTACTTC
CASSRKGQGKNIQYF
>.|.|TRBJ2-7|TRBV5-4
TGTGCCAGCAGCTCCCGTTCCTACGAGCAGTACTTC
CASSSRSYEQYF
>few|.|TRBJ2-3|TRBV5-4
TGTGCCAGCAGCCCGGGAATAGTGGTGAAGAAGGATAGTGTGCAGTATTTT
CASSPGIVVKKDSVQYF
>once|TRBD2|TRBJ2-7|TRBV5-4
TGTGCCAGCAGCTTGGGCGGGGGGGCCCCTAGCTACGAGCAGTACTTC
CASSLGGGAPSYEQYF
>.|TRBD1|TRBJ1-4|TRBV5-1
TGCGCCAGCAGCTTAACTGGGACAGGGGTTTTGTTGAATGAAAAACTGTTTTTT
CASSLTGTGVLLNEKLFF
>.|.|TRBJ1-2|TRBV30
TGTGCCTGGAGGCGTAGAACTCGCGGGGGCTACACCTTC
CAWRRRTRGGYTF
>.|.|TRBJ1-2|TRBV7-9
TGTGCCACCCAGGGAGGTAACTATGGCTACACCTTC
CATQGGNYGYTF
>few|TRBD2|TRBJ2-5|TRBV7-2
TGTGCCAGCAGCTTAGCGCAGCCGCGGGAGGTGGAGACCCAGTACTTC
CASSLAQPREVETQYF
>.|.|TRBJ1-1|TRBV4-3
TGCGCCAGCAGCCAGTCTTTAGTGAACACTGAAGCTTTCTTT
CASSQSLVNTEAFF
>few|.|TRBJ1-5|TRBV2
TGTGCCAGCAGTTGGGTATCAGGGAATCAGCCCCAGCATTTT
CASSWVSGNQPQHF
>.|TRBD1|TRBJ2-7|TRBV7-9
TGTGCCAGCAGCCGGACAACAGGGGTTGTCGACGAGCAGTACTTC
CASSRTTGVVDEQYF
>.|.|TRBJ2-2|TRBV12-5
TGTGCTAGTGCTCCCCGGCCGGCGGGAACGAACACCGGGGAGCTGTTTTTT
CASAPRPAGTNTGELFF
>.|TRBD1|TRBJ1-2|TRBV19
TGTGCCAGTAGTATAGATCGGGACAGCTATGGCTACACCTTC
CASSIDRDSYGYTF